The source of this TCR beta chain is a study of cytomegalovirus exposure and HLA in healthy donors. Study as a whole: A later analysis reported the same platform for the 100 to 150 validation repertoires and the 500 to 750 first-cohort repertoires.

Data came from immunoSEQ multiplex PCR; TCRdb stores just in-frame clones and leaves some out. In the table there are tens of thousands of clones, over 85% of which are singletons. The CDR3 runs to 16 residues. V lost 0 bases to trimming and J lost 1 base; unmatched junction nucleotides: 6. Germline CDR1 reads GTSNPN; CDR2 reads SVGIG (reference sequence). The sample was PBMCs. This chain links TRBV30 with TRBJ1-5; 7 positions match TRBD1. The clonotype was recovered from a young woman in good health and CMV-seronegative. As DNA, the CDR3 is TGTGCCTGGAGTGTACACAACAGGGGCAGCAATCAGCCCCAGCATTTT. As protein: CAWSVHNRGSNQPQHF.